A selection of T cell receptor beta chains follows, all from one sample in a study of cytomegalovirus exposure and HLA in healthy donors. Sequencing was performed with immunoSEQ multiplex PCR; in TCRdb, only in-frame clones are kept and a portion is missing. The data hold around 220,000 clones, with 70% to 85% observed a single time. The sample consisted of PBMCs. The receptors were gathered from a girl aged 2-10 years in good health and CMV-seronegative. The CDR3 runs from the conserved cysteine through the conserved F or W. The D gene is left open where the match is weak. Clone size is not always given. Where it is, it says once, few, many or a class for expanded clones.

J,V,D,size,DNA,CDR3
TRBJ2-7,TRBV27,.,.,TGTGCCAGCAGTTTAGCGGGCCCACGCTACGAGCAGTACTTC,CASSLAGPRYEQYF
TRBJ1-5,TRBV19,.,.,TGTGCCAGTAGTCCTCGGAGGTATAGCAATCAGCCCCAGCATTTT,CASSPRRYSNQPQHF
TRBJ2-1,TRBV7-7,TRBD2,.,TGTGCCAGCAGCCTGGGGACTAGCGGGTACAATGAGCAGTTCTTC,CASSLGTSGYNEQFF
TRBJ1-3,TRBV9,.,.,TGTGCCAGCAGCGTAGCCAGGGCTGGAAACACCATATATTTT,CASSVARAGNTIYF
TRBJ1-1,TRBV10-1,.,.,TGCGCCAGCAGTAGGGGTCGGCTCACTGAAGCTTTCTTT,CASSRGRLTEAFF
TRBJ2-5,TRBV5-1,.,.,TGCGCCAGCAGCTCATGGACAGAAGAGACCCAGTACTTC,CASSSWTEETQYF
TRBJ1-2,TRBV2,.,.,TGTGCCAGCAGAGGCGGTCTCTCAAACTATGGCTACACCTTC,CASRGGLSNYGYTF
TRBJ1-2,TRBV10-3,.,once,TGTGCCATCAGTCCCGACCCCAGGCCTAACTATGGCTACACCTTC,CAISPDPRPNYGYTF
TRBJ2-7,TRBV10-3,.,.,TGTGCCATCAGTGAAGCTGAGGGCCAGTATGGTTTC,CAISEAEGQYGF
TRBJ2-5,TRBV2,.,.,TGTGCCAGCAGTCCAACAGGGCGAGAGACCCAGTACTTC,CASSPTGRETQYF
TRBJ2-2,TRBV18,TRBD2,.,TGTGCCAGCCAGCGGGAGGGCCGCACCGGGGAGCTGTTTTTT,CASQREGRTGELFF
TRBJ2-7,TRBV5-8,.,few,TGTGCCAGCAACCCGACGGCCCGGAGCTACGAGCAGTACTTC,CASNPTARSYEQYF
TRBJ2-7,TRBV6-5,.,once,TGTGCCAGCAGTTATGGGGTCGACAGGCTATACGAGCAGTACTTC,CASSYGVDRLYEQYF
TRBJ1-5,TRBV5-8,.,.,TGTGCCAGCAGCCCCGATTGGGGGGAGGTGAATCAGCCCCAGCATTTT,CASSPDWGEVNQPQHF
TRBJ2-7,TRBV6-1,TRBD1,.,TGTGCCAGCAGGGGGACAGGGGAACACGAGCAGTACTTC,CASRGTGEHEQYF
TRBJ2-2,TRBV4-1,.,.,TGCGCCAGCAGCCAAGGTAACGGCGGGGAGCTGTTTTTT,CASSQGNGGELFF